Presented here are 3 T cell receptor beta chains from one specimen sequenced in a study of shared clonotypes between healthy human individuals. Assay used: immunoSEQ multiplex PCR; TCRdb lists only in-frame clones, some missing. The profile shows more than 400,000 clones, about 96% of them singletons. Specimen: naive CD4+ T cells sorted from blood. Subset of the sample: CD45RA+ positively selected. The receptors originated from a woman aged 25-40 years in good health.

This chain connects TRBV6-1 to TRBJ2-5; 7 nucleotides match TRBD2. Germline loops: CDR1 MNHNS, CDR2 SASEGT. Trimming took 2 bases from V and 0 from J; bases not matched to a gene: 6. The CDR3 is made up of 16 amino acids. CDR3 in DNA: TGTGCCAGCAGTGAATTTTGGGGGGGGTACCAAGAGACCCAGTACTTC. This translates into CASSEFWGGYQETQYF.

The genes are TRBV6-5 and TRBJ2-2; D not resolved. The length of the CDR3 is 13 residues. Between the trimmed V and J ends, which lost 3 bases and 3 bases, there was a span of 5 bases. Germline loops: CDR1 MNHEY, CDR2 SVGAGI. Written as DNA, the CDR3 is TGTGCCAGCAGTTATCAAGACACCGGGGAGCTGTTTTTT. It is translated as CASSYQDTGELFF.

This clone was counted a single time. The rearrangement joins TRBV27 to TRBJ2-4, with D uncertain. The CDR3 extends over 15 amino acids. V shed 5 bases and J shed 0 bases, with 11 bases lying between them. Per germline, CDR1 MNHEY and CDR2 SMNVEV (reference sequence). CDR3 amino acids: CASSTKTLAKNIQYF. The CDR3 region has the DNA TGTGCCAGCAGTACCAAAACCCTAGCCAAAAACATTCAGTACTTC.